This TCR beta chain comes out of a study of blood T cell repertoires in COVID-19. Turning to the study itself: Material from acute and convalescent COVID-19 was sourced from the United States, Italy and Spain. PBMCs, B-cell-depleted T cells, or T cells were the source of the cDNA or gDNA that made up the material.

Assay: immunoSEQ multiplex PCR; the TCRdb copy retains only in-frame clones and omits some. The sample consists of about 150,000 clones, around four fifths of them appearing once. Trimming cost V 2 bases and J 6 bases; bases outside gene matches: 5. The germline V gene encodes CDR1 SGHDT and CDR2 YYEEEE. The CDR3 spans 14 residues. Points on this clone: Other DNA sequences in this specimen translate into the identical CDR3.

The sample was PBMCs or T cells enriched from blood (not recorded which). The TCR was taken from a man between 65 and 80 years old who had been exposed to COVID-19. The genes are TRBV5-6 and TRBJ1-2; TRBD1 matches at 9 bases. CDR3 loop: CASSFPGQGDGYTF. The CDR3 DNA is TGTGCCAGCAGCTTCCCGGGACAGGGCGATGGCTACACCTTC.